This TCR beta chain appears in the sequencing data of a study of response to subunit inactivated influenza vaccine. Study results and limitations: Authors suggested few new T cells are recruited by each seasonal influenza vaccination.

CDR3 length: 11 amino acids. V was cut by 7 bases and J by 10 bases, with 16 bases left in between. Looked up from germline, CDR1 is SQVTM and CDR2 is ANQGSEA. A single record per CDR3 protein comes from TCRdb applying MiXCR to the RT-PCR reads. This sample has roughly 700,000 distinct CDR3 sequences, with roughly 13% found just once. This clonotype was detected only a few times. What it recognizes is unknown. The TCR was taken from a man between 45 and 60 years old who received an inactivated influenza vaccine. The chain uses TRBV29-1 and TRBJ1-1; weak D call: TRBD1 (6 bases). Sequences were derived from PBMCs from blood, sampled about 14 days before vaccination. The CDR3 DNA is TGCAGCGGCTACAGGGAAGGAGGAGCTTTCTTT. Translated: CSGYREGGAFF. Using reference TRBV29-1 and TRBJ1-1 for the parts outside the CDR3, the full variable domain is SAVISQKPSRDICQRGTSLTIQCQVDSQVTMMFWYRQQPGQSLTLIATANQGSEATYESGFVIDKFPISRPNLTFSTLTVSNMSPEDSSIYLCSGYREGGAFFGQGTRLTVV.